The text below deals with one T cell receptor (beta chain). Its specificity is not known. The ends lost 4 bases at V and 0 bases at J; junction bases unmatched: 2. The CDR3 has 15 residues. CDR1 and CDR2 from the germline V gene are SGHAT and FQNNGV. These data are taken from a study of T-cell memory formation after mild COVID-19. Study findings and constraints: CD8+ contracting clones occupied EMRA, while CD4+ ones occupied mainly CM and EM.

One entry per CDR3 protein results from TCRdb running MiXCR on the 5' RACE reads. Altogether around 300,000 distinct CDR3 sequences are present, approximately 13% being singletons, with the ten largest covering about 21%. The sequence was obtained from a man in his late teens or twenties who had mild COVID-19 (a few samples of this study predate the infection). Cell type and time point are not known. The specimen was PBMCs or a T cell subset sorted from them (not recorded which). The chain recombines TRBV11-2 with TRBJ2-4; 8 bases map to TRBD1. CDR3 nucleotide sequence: TGTGCCAGCAGCTCACAGGGGGGAGCCAAAAACATTCAGTACTTC. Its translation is CASSSQGGAKNIQYF.